This passage covers 26 T cell receptor beta chains from one sample sequenced in a study of identical twins. From the 5' RACE reads, TCRdb called clonotypes with MiXCR, one entry per CDR3 protein. The sample includes 470,000 or so distinct CDR3 sequences, 24% seen only once; the top ten take about 2.7%. This same sample was also taken into another study, of T cells expressing NK-cell markers.

The sequenced material came from CD4+ T cells sorted from blood. The receptor set was obtained from a woman between 18 and 29 years old in good health.

This clonotype has more than one count but fewer than ten. V usage is TRBV20-1 and J usage is TRBJ2-7, with D perhaps TRBD1 (5 bases). The CDR3 has 12 amino acids. Germline assignment: CDR1 DFQATT and CDR2 SNEGSKA (reference sequence). V was clipped by 5 bases and J by 6 bases, with 14 bases between them. CDR3 residues: CSALKGRGEQYF. DNA for the CDR3: TGCAGTGCTTTGAAGGGGCGAGGCGAGCAGTACTTC.

This clonotype has a handful of counts. The rearrangement links TRBV24-1 to TRBJ2-1; D might be TRBD1 (6 bases). V was shortened by 3 bases and J by 1 base, with 12 bases between the two germline ends. This CDR3 contains 16 residues. Germline loops: CDR1 KGHDR, CDR2 SFDVKD. The CDR3 reads CATSDGTRGSYNEQFF. CDR3 DNA: TGTGCCACCAGTGATGGAACGAGGGGGTCCTACAATGAGCAGTTCTTC.

The V and J genes are TRBV4-3 and TRBJ2-1, with 8 bases matching TRBD2. The CDR3 covers 15 residues. V was pared by 1 base and J by 4 bases, with 3 bases of the junction left unmatched. CDR1 is LGHNA and CDR2 is YSLEER in the germline V gene. As DNA, the CDR3 is TGCGCCAGCAGCCAAGGAGCGGGAGATTACAATGAGCAGTTCTTC. Translation gives CASSQGAGDYNEQFF.

This chain uses TRBV19 with TRBJ2-7; D remains ambiguous. The CDR3 contains 16 residues. Germline CDR1 reads LNHDA; CDR2 reads SQIVND (reference sequence). V lost 3 bases, J lost 6 bases, and 21 bases lay in between. CDR3 region: CASSISYRASSSEQYF. The CDR3 region has the DNA TGTGCCAGTAGTATTTCTTACAGAGCCTCATCAAGCGAGCAGTACTTC.

V and J are TRBV7-9 and TRBJ2-3; 7 positions agree with TRBD2. From germline, CDR1 is SEHNR and CDR2 FQNEAQ (reference sequence). The length of the CDR3 is 17 residues. V was clipped by 5 bases and J by 2 bases; unmatched bases: 13. The CDR3 is CASSPTQFGRSTDTQYF. The CDR3 coding sequence is TGTGCCAGCAGCCCCACACAATTCGGGAGGTCCACAGATACGCAGTATTTT.

J is TRBJ2-4 and V is TRBV5-1; D is ambiguous. With 0 bases removed from V and 6 bases from J, the gap between germline ends came to 13 bases. The length of the CDR3 is 15 residues. Germline lookup yields CDR1 SGHRS and CDR2 YFSETQ. CDR3 in amino acids: CASSLGGQNLNIQYF. CDR3 coding DNA: TGCGCCAGCAGCTTGGGTGGGCAGAACTTAAACATTCAGTACTTC.

This clonotype was found a few times. This sequence joins TRBV10-3 and TRBJ1-2; 10 nucleotides line up with TRBD1. Germline CDR1 ENHRY, CDR2 SYGVKD. This CDR3 has 15 amino acids. The V segment lost 3 bases and the J segment 3 bases; nucleotides outside the gene matches: 4. The CDR3 DNA is TGTGCCATCAGTGACCGGGACAGGGGTGACTATGGCTACACCTTC. Its translation: CAISDRDRGDYGYTF.

This clonotype was recorded a few times. The chain uses TRBV6-5 and TRBJ2-7, with 10 bases matching TRBD1. The CDR3 loop spans 14 amino acids. Germline V lookup: CDR1 MNHEY, CDR2 SVGAGI. V shed 2 bases and J 4 bases; nucleotides not matched to a gene: 2. The CDR3 sequence is CASSYGTGVYEQYF. The CDR3 DNA reads TGTGCCAGCAGTTACGGGACAGGGGTTTACGAGCAGTACTTC.

The V call is TRBV20-1, the J call TRBJ2-3, with D possibly TRBD2 on 6 matching bases. The V end lost 7 bases, the J end lost 2 bases, and 13 bases lay between the germline ends. The germline V gene encodes CDR1 DFQATT and CDR2 SNEGSKA (reference sequence). This CDR3 has 13 residues. CDR3 nucleotide sequence: TGCAGTGGAGGCGCGGGGCTCACAGATACGCAGTATTTT. Its translation: CSGGAGLTDTQYF.

The J gene is TRBJ1-2, the V gene TRBV20-1; D is unclear. This CDR3 is built from 10 residues. Germline CDR1 DFQATT, CDR2 SNEGSKA (reference sequence). V was shortened by 7 bases and J by 7 bases, with 10 bases between the two germline ends. The CDR3 sequence: CSVPSGGYTF. The CDR3 DNA reads TGCAGTGTCCCGAGCGGTGGCTACACCTTC.

This clonotype was observed a few times. The genes are TRBV12-3 or TRBV12-4 and TRBJ1-5; 8 bases fit TRBD1. V shed 6 bases, J shed 11 bases, and the junction held 12 bases outside the gene matches. The length of the CDR3 is 14 residues. CDR3 in DNA: TGTGCCAGCAGACCCGGGACAGGCCCCTCGTCCCAGCATTTT. Protein sequence: CASRPGTGPSSQHF.

The gene calls are TRBV12-3 or TRBV12-4 and TRBJ1-3; TRBD1 agrees at 9 bases. Losses at the gene ends were 6 bases for V and 3 bases for J; bases not matched to a gene: 3. The CDR3 covers 14 residues. Written as DNA, the CDR3 is TGTGCCAGCAGAGGACAGGGGTTTGGAAACACCATATATTTT. Amino acid sequence: CASRGQGFGNTIYF.

The J gene is TRBJ1-2, the V gene TRBV10-3, with D perhaps matching TRBD1 (5 bases). The CDR3 totals 14 residues. Germline-derived CDR1 and CDR2 are ENHRY and SYGVKD. The V end lost 6 bases, the J end lost 4 bases, and 15 bases lay between the germline ends. The DNA for the CDR3 is TGTGCCATCAGCCCCGTAGGGGCGGGCTATGGCTACACCTTC. It encodes CAISPVGAGYGYTF.

This clonotype has more than one count but fewer than ten. The rearrangement links TRBV12-3 or TRBV12-4 to TRBJ2-7, with 9 bases fitting TRBD1. There are 15 residues in the CDR3. J gave up 0 bases and V 6 bases, and 6 bases lay outside the gene matches. The CDR3 region has the DNA TGTGCCAGCAGGGCGACAGGGGGGGTCTCCTACGAGCAGTACTTC. Encoded protein: CASRATGGVSYEQYF.

This clonotype has more than one count but fewer than ten. The chain carries TRBV20-1 and TRBJ2-4, with TRBD2 as a possible D gene (5 bases). CDR1 is DFQATT and CDR2 is SNEGSKA in the germline V gene (reference sequence). The CDR3 extends over 13 amino acids. V was pared by 4 bases and J by 0 bases, with 7 bases between. The chain's CDR3 is CSAKAEAKNIQYF. The CDR3 DNA reads as TGCAGTGCTAAAGCGGAAGCCAAAAACATTCAGTACTTC.

V usage is TRBV7-9 and J usage is TRBJ2-1, with D possibly called TRBD1 or TRBD2 (5 bases each). This CDR3 has 12 amino acids. The V gene lost 10 bases and the J gene lost 3 bases, with 10 bases spanning the gap. CDR1 SEHNR and CDR2 FQNEAQ come from the germline V gene (reference sequence). The CDR3 sequence: CATGGGYNEQFF. In DNA form, the CDR3 reads TGTGCCACTGGTGGGGGCTACAATGAGCAGTTCTTC.

In this sample, this clonotype turned up a few times. This chain joins TRBV7-3 and TRBJ1-1; D ambiguous. Germline V gives CDR1 SGHTA, CDR2 FQGTGA. The V end lost 6 bases, the J end lost 3 bases, and 11 bases lay between the germline ends. This CDR3 is built from 13 residues. CDR3 protein: CASRKVLDTEAFF. CDR3 bases: TGTGCCAGCAGGAAGGTGTTGGACACTGAAGCTTTCTTT.

The chain employs TRBV11-2 and TRBJ2-7, with D perhaps TRBD2 (5 bases). Germline loops: CDR1 SGHAT, CDR2 FQNNGV. The CDR3 is made up of 15 amino acids. Trimming took off 7 bases at V and 2 bases at J, with 18 bases between the two ends. The CDR3 is CASTLGLERTYEQYF. The CDR3 DNA reads TGTGCCAGCACCCTCGGACTCGAAAGAACCTACGAGCAGTACTTC.

The rearrangement uses TRBV20-1 and TRBJ2-7; TRBD2 aligns across 9 bases. V lost 3 bases and J lost 7; bases outside the gene matches: 10. This CDR3 contains 14 residues. The germline V gene encodes CDR1 DFQATT and CDR2 SNEGSKA (reference sequence). The DNA for the CDR3 is TGCAGTGCTAGGGCGGCTAGCGGGAATAGGGAGCAGTACTTC. It yields the protein CSARAASGNREQYF.

This clonotype turned up a few times. This rearrangement joins TRBV6-1 to TRBJ2-1, with TRBD2 identical over 9 bases. Trimming at V came to 6 bases and at J to 5 bases, leaving 8 bases not matched to a gene. The CDR3 is 15 residues long. The germline V gene encodes CDR1 MNHNS and CDR2 SASEGT. The CDR3, as DNA: TGTGCCAGCAGAGAGGGACTAGCTTACCACAATGAGCAGTTCTTC. This codes for CASREGLAYHNEQFF.

This clonotype was observed at least ten times. J is TRBJ2-7 and V is TRBV7-9; TRBD1 matches at 7 bases. The CDR3 loop spans 14 amino acids. V shed 6 bases, J shed 3 bases, and the junction held 8 bases outside the gene matches. The germline V gene encodes CDR1 SEHNR and CDR2 FQNEAQ (reference sequence). CDR3 protein: CASSLVRQGYEQYF. CDR3 nucleotide sequence: TGTGCCAGCAGTCTGGTTAGACAGGGCTACGAGCAGTACTTC.

This clonotype was counted between two and nine times. The chain combines TRBV12-3 or TRBV12-4 with TRBJ1-4; D ambiguous. Deletions cut 8 bases from V and 4 bases from J, with 11 bases between. The CDR3 is 13 amino acids. Written as DNA, the CDR3 is TGTGCCAGCGGTGGACTGATTAATGAAAAACTGTTTTTT. Protein sequence: CASGGLINEKLFF.

This clonotype was seen a handful of times. This sequence joins TRBV20-1 and TRBJ2-1; 8 nucleotides agree with TRBD2. Germline V gene lookup returns CDR1 DFQATT and CDR2 SNEGSKA (reference sequence). V dropped 3 bases and J dropped 4; count of bases not matched to a gene: 8. CDR3 length: 15 amino acids. For the CDR3, the DNA is TGCAGTGCTAGGGCCGGGAGGGCCAGGTACAATGAGCAGTTCTTC. Translation: CSARAGRARYNEQFF.

The V gene is TRBV20-1, the J gene TRBJ1-3, with D unresolved. V dropped 0 bases and J dropped 3 bases, with 12 bases sitting between them. The CDR3 consists of 15 residues. The germline V gene has CDR1 DFQATT and CDR2 SNEGSKA (reference sequence). The CDR3 DNA sequence: TGCAGTGCTAGAGATGGGCAGAAGGGTGGAAACACCATATATTTT. Amino acid sequence: CSARDGQKGGNTIYF.

V and J are TRBV7-9 and TRBJ1-1; 9 positions agree with TRBD1. After removal of 5 bases from V and 3 bases from J, the junction contained 10 bases not matched to a gene. The germline V gene has CDR1 SEHNR and CDR2 FQNEAQ (reference sequence). The CDR3 is made up of 16 amino acids. The CDR3 nucleotides are TGTGCCAGCAGCCTCGACAGGGGGACAGAGTACACTGAAGCTTTCTTT. It is translated as CASSLDRGTEYTEAFF.

This clonotype showed up just a few times. V is TRBV12-3 or TRBV12-4 and J is TRBJ2-7; D call uncertain. V lost 5 bases and J lost 2, with 10 bases in between. The CDR3 is 13 amino acids. The CDR3 nucleotides are TGTGCCAGCAGTCCAACCCGGCCCTACGAGCAGTACTTC. Its protein product is CASSPTRPYEQYF.